This T cell receptor (beta chain) was sequenced for a study of cytomegalovirus exposure and HLA in healthy donors. This clone was observed once. What it recognizes is unknown. The study, taken as a whole, reports: Immune exposure was documented only through CMV serostatus. It was assumed in the presence/absence analyses that sequencing depth was roughly uniform across donors. Most TCR sequences were seen very rarely across donors, but some public TCRs occurred in many.

PCR used 60 Vbeta primers and 13 Jbeta primers. The method was immunoSEQ multiplex PCR; TCRdb's version includes in-frame clones alone and lacks a portion of them. This sample has around 300,000 clones, with 72% found just once. Per the germline V gene, CDR1 is ENHRY and CDR2 is SYGVKD. V lost 3 bases to trimming and J lost 2 bases; unmatched junction nucleotides: 7. The length of the CDR3 is 18 residues. The source of this sequence is a female donor in good health and CMV-seronegative. The sequencing input was PBMCs. The J gene is TRBJ2-3, the V gene TRBV10-3, with TRBD2 matching 14 bases. CDR3 amino acids: CAISEGGLAGAVTDTQYF. CDR3 bases: TGTGCCATCAGTGAAGGGGGACTAGCGGGAGCAGTCACAGATACGCAGTATTTT.